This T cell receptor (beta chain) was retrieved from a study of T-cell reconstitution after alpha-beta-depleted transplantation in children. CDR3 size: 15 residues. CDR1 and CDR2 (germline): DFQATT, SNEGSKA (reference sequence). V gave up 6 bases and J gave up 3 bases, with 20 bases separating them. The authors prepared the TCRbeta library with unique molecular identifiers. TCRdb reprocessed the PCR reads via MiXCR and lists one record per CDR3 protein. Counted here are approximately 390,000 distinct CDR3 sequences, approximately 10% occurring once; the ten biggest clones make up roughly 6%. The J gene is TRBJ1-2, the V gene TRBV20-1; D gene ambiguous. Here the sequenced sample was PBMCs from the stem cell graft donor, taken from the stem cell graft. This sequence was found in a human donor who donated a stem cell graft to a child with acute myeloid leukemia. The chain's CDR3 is CSAPGRADTYYGYTF. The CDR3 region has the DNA TGCAGTGCCCCCGGGCGGGCAGACACATACTATGGCTACACCTTC.